The 6 T cell receptor beta chains below were found in one sample sequenced in a study of T cells in narcolepsy. Profiled with immunoSEQ multiplex PCR; TCRdb holds only in-frame clones, not every one. The sample includes around 35,000 clones, approximately 80% seen only once; the top ten take approximately 0.99%. The specimen was memory (CD45RA-) CD4+ T cells from blood. The receptors here all came from a human donor in good health.

This clone has just one count. The chain is built from TRBV11-2 and TRBJ2-2; the D gene is possibly TRBD1 (6 bases). The CDR3 spans 17 residues. Trimming cost V 5 bases and J 5 bases, with 21 bases left between them. CDR1 and CDR2 (germline): SGHAT, FQNNGV. CDR3 protein: CASSLHTGPYRTGELFF. In DNA, the CDR3 is TGTGCCAGCAGCCTTCATACAGGGCCCTATCGGACCGGGGAGCTGTTTTTT. The variable domain in full, with the rest retrieved from reference TRBV11-2 and TRBJ2-2, is EAGVAQSPRYKIIEKRQSVAFWCNPISGHATLYWYQQILGQGPKLLIQFQNNGVVDDSQLPKDRFSAERLKGVDSTLKIQPAKLEDSAVYLCASSLHTGPYRTGELFFGEGSRLTVL.

This clone appeared a few times. The chain links TRBV2 to TRBJ1-1; D is possibly TRBD1 (6 bases). Trimming shortened V by 7 bases and J by 1 base, and 10 bases separated the two germline ends. Germline assignment: CDR1 SNHLY and CDR2 FYNNEI. This CDR3 spans 13 amino acids. This chain's CDR3 is CASKGGRNTEAFF. CDR3 DNA sequence: TGTGCCAGCAAAGGGGGAAGGAACACTGAAGCTTTCTTT.

The CDR3 here is CAWSNDRDSGGYTF. The DNA of the CDR3 is TGTGCCTGGAGCAACGATCGGGACTCCGGTGGCTACACCTTC. The chain uses TRBV30 and TRBJ1-2; tentatively, D is TRBD1 (5 bases). The V gene's germline CDR1 is GTSNPN and CDR2 SVGIG (reference sequence). Trimming cost V 3 bases and J 7 bases, with 18 bases left between them. CDR3 size: 14 residues.

The chain recombines TRBV6-5 with TRBJ2-5, with TRBD1 matching 7 bases. The J call may be in error: the DNA end matches TRBJ2-7 better. This CDR3 comprises 13 residues. The germline CDR1 and CDR2 sequences are MNHEY and SVGAGI. The CDR3: CASSYTGVHEQYF. The CDR3 nucleotides read TGTGCCAGCAGTTACACAGGGGTCCACGAGCAGTACTTC.

The V and J genes are TRBV6-1 and TRBJ2-7; D may be TRBD1 or TRBD2 (6 bases each). The length of the CDR3 is 15 residues. V was clipped by 2 bases and J by 3 bases, with 14 bases between them. Germline assignment: CDR1 MNHNS and CDR2 SASEGT. The CDR3 loop reads CASSEKPEGGYEQYF. In DNA, the CDR3 is TGTGCCAGCAGTGAAAAACCCGAGGGGGGCTACGAGCAGTACTTC.

This clone was counted only a few times. The chain links TRBV2 to TRBJ1-1, with D tentatively TRBD1 (5 bases). Trimming cost V 5 bases and J 4 bases, with 8 bases left between them. This CDR3 has 12 residues. Per the germline V gene, CDR1 is SNHLY and CDR2 is FYNNEI. CDR3 in amino acids: CASSITGTEAFF. The DNA for the CDR3 is TGTGCCAGCAGTATCACAGGCACTGAAGCTTTCTTT. Based on the CDR3 plus reference TRBV2 and TRBJ1-1, the full variable domain is EPEVTQTPSHQVTQMGQEVILRCVPISNHLYFYWYRQILGQKVEFLVSFYNNEISEKSEIFDDQFSVERPDGSNFTLKIRSTKLEDSAMYFCASSITGTEAFFGQGTRLTVV.